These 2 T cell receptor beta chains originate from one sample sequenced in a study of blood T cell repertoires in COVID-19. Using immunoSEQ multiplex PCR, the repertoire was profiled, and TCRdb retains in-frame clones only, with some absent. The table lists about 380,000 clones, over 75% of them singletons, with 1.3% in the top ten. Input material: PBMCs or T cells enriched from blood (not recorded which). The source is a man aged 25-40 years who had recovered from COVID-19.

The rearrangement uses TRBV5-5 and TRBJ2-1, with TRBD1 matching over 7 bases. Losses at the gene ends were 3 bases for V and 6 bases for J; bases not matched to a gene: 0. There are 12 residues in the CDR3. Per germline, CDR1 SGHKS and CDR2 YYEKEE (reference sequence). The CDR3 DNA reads TGTGCCAGCAGCTACAGGGGCAATGAGCAGTTCTTC. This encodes CASSYRGNEQFF.

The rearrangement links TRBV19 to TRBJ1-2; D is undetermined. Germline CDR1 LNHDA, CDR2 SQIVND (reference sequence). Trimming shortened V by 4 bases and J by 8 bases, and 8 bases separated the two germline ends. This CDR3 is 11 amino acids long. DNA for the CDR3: TGTGCCAGTAGTACAAGGCGGGGCTACACCTTC. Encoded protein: CASSTRRGYTF.